This passage covers 9 T cell receptor beta chains from one sample sequenced in a study of type 1 and type 2 diabetes patients (dated by TCRdb to between 2015 and 2016). Sequenced on an Illumina MiSeq. Genomic DNA from sorted T cell subsets served as template for TCRbeta CDR3 amplification. Multiplex PCR with 30 forward and 13 reverse primers amplified the TCRbeta CDR3 region. The public reads were quality trimmed at Q25 with fastp and then assembled into clones with MiXCR by TCRdb, keeping productive beta chains. Each entry merges the rows of one CDR3 protein and shows their most common DNA and genes. Across this sample there are about 250,000 distinct CDR3 sequences, with roughly 50% seen only once. The leading ten clones occupy 12% to 15% of the sample. Specimen: peripheral blood mononuclear cells (PBMCs). The receptors come from a man between 18 and 29 years old with type 2 diabetes.

This clonotype was observed a handful of times. This chain uses TRBV7-3 with TRBJ1-2; D may be TRBD1 (5 bases). Germline V gene data show CDR1 as SGHTA and CDR2 as FQGTGA. Trimming pared 5 bases from V and 6 bases from J, leaving 19 bases between. The CDR3 is 15 residues long. This chain's CDR3 is CASSPGRGLVDGYTF. The CDR3 DNA reads TGTGCCAGCAGCCCTGGCCGGGGGTTAGTCGATGGCTACACCTTC.

The V and J genes are TRBV7-2 and TRBJ2-7; 7 nucleotides match TRBD2. The CDR3 totals 15 residues. Germline CDR1 SGHTA, CDR2 FQGNSA. The trim removed 1 base at V and 4 bases at J, leaving 7 bases unmatched. The DNA of the CDR3 is TGTGCCAGCAGCTTAGGCCCTAGCGGAACATACGAGCAGTACTTC. This encodes CASSLGPSGTYEQYF.

The rearrangement joins TRBV20-1 to TRBJ2-7; either TRBD1 or TRBD2 may supply D (5 bases each). V was shortened by 3 bases and J by 3 bases, with 15 bases between the two germline ends. This CDR3 spans 14 amino acids. CDR1 DFQATT and CDR2 SNEGSKA come from the germline V gene (reference sequence). The CDR3 region is CSASTRGVGYEQYF. DNA for the CDR3: TGCAGTGCTAGCACCAGAGGGGTGGGCTACGAGCAGTACTTC.

Points on this clonotype: An end of the junction differs from the germline gene, which may be a read error. The chain combines TRBV30 with TRBJ1-1; D unresolved. CDR3 length: 10 amino acids. Germline V lookup: CDR1 GTSNPN, CDR2 SVGIG (reference sequence). CDR3 residues: CACGRTEALF. CDR3 coding DNA: TGTGCCTGTGGCAGAACTGAAGCTCTCTTT.

Comments on this clonotype: A read error may account for a junction end that differs from germline. The chain combines TRBV4-1 with TRBJ2-7, with 9 bases fitting TRBD1. Germline lookup yields CDR1 MGHRA and CDR2 YSYEKL. This CDR3 is built from 16 residues. The CDR3, as DNA: TGCGACAGCAGCCAAGATCAAGGGACAGGGTCAAACGAGCAGTACTTC. Its protein is CDSSQDQGTGSNEQYF.

This clonotype appeared a single time. CDR3 sequence (DNA): TGTGCCAGCTGCCCTAGCGGGTATGCTGAGCAGTTCTTC. Translated: CASCPSGYAEQFF. The chain recombines TRBV7-6 with TRBJ2-5; the match to TRBD2 covers 8 bases. The DNA end favors TRBJ2-1, so the J call may be wrong. The CDR3 spans 13 residues. CDR1 and CDR2 (germline): SGHVS, FNYEAQ.

J is TRBJ2-7 and V is TRBV9, with 10 bases fitting TRBD1. V gave up 2 bases and J gave up 5 bases; unmatched junction bases: 4. Germline lookup yields CDR1 SGDLS and CDR2 YYNGEE. The CDR3 runs to 14 residues. The CDR3 DNA sequence: TGTGCCAGCAGCGTCGGACAGGGGGGAAACGAGCAGTACTTC. It specifies CASSVGQGGNEQYF.

The rearrangement links TRBV19 to TRBJ1-1; 7 bases map to TRBD1. The CDR3 loop spans 14 amino acids. Trimming at V came to 6 bases and at J to 5 bases, leaving 9 bases not matched to a gene. Germline V gene data show CDR1 as LNHDA and CDR2 as SQIVND (reference sequence). CDR3 residues: CASSLRQGGTEAFF. The CDR3 nucleotides read TGTGCCAGTAGCCTCCGGCAGGGGGGGACTGAAGCTTTCTTT. Full variable domain (outside the CDR3, taken from reference TRBV19 and TRBJ1-1): DGGITQSPKYLFRKEGQNVTLSCEQNLNHDAMYWYRQDPGQGLRLIYYSQIVNDFQKGDIAEGYSVSREKKESFPLTVTSAQKNPTAFYLCASSLRQGGTEAFFGQGTRLTVV.

The chain couples TRBV25-1 to TRBJ1-1; no clear D gene. The germline V gene has CDR1 MGHDK and CDR2 SYGVNS. V was cut by 3 bases and J by 5 bases, with 19 bases left in between. CDR3 length: 16 residues. CDR3: CASSDSSMIGGTEAFF. The CDR3 DNA reads TGTGCCAGCAGTGATTCATCAATGATTGGAGGGACTGAAGCTTTCTTT.